This entry lists 25 T cell receptor beta chains sequenced from one sample in a study of blood T cell repertoires in COVID-19. The assay was immunoSEQ multiplex PCR, and TCRdb's table has in-frame clones only and misses some. Among tens of thousands of clones listed, 80% to 90% were seen once. Sequencing was done on a sample of peripheral blood. These receptor sequences come from a human donor in a cohort sampled during active COVID-19.

The chain uses TRBV19 and TRBJ1-2; possible D gene TRBD1, 5 bases. Deletions cut 5 bases from V and 5 bases from J, with 18 bases between. CDR1 is LNHDA and CDR2 is SQIVND in the germline V gene (reference sequence). The CDR3 loop spans 15 amino acids. CDR3 sequence (DNA): TGTGCCAGTAGTGCCCGGGACGGACTACCTTATGGCTACACCTTC. This encodes CASSARDGLPYGYTF. The variable domain in full, completed from reference TRBV19 and TRBJ1-2, reads DGGITQSPKYLFRKEGQNVTLSCEQNLNHDAMYWYRQDPGQGLRLIYYSQIVNDFQKGDIAEGYSVSREKKESFPLTVTSAQKNPTAFYLCASSARDGLPYGYTFGSGTRLTVV.

V is TRBV7-2 and J is TRBJ2-3, with D maybe TRBD1 (5 bases). The CDR3 contains 15 residues. V lost 5 bases to trimming and J lost 6 bases, with 18 bases between them. Germline CDR1 SGHTA, CDR2 FQGNSA. The CDR3, as DNA: TGTGCCAGCAGCCCTAGGACACCCAGTTCTGATACGCAGTATTTT. As protein: CASSPRTPSSDTQYF.

The J gene is TRBJ2-7, the V gene TRBV28, with TRBD1 matching over 9 bases. Per germline, CDR1 MDHEN and CDR2 SYDVKM. Trimming removed 2 bases from V and 3 bases from J; junction bases left unmatched: 23. The CDR3 contains 21 residues. Here the CDR3 reads CASSLKGKGQGEEGADYEQYF. The CDR3 region has the DNA TGTGCCAGCAGTTTAAAGGGGAAGGGACAGGGAGAAGAGGGAGCCGACTACGAGCAGTACTTC.

The V call is TRBV23-1, the J call TRBJ2-1; 11 nucleotides match TRBD2. TRBV23-1 is classed as an ORF, of uncertain function. Unmatched junction bases numbered 11, after V lost 0 bases and J lost 7 bases. There are 18 residues in the CDR3. The CDR3 here is CASSQSRVAGGPVNEQFF. CDR3 sequence (DNA): TGCGCCAGCAGTCAATCTAGGGTAGCGGGAGGGCCAGTTAATGAGCAGTTCTTC.

This clone was found once. The V call is TRBV6-6, the J call TRBJ1-6; TRBD1 might be the D (6 bases). Per the germline V gene, CDR1 is MNHNY and CDR2 is SVGAGI (reference sequence). V was shortened by 2 bases and J by 8 bases, with 10 bases between the two germline ends. The CDR3 spans 14 residues. The CDR3 spells CASSYRTEDSPLHF. The CDR3 nucleotides read TGTGCCAGCAGTTACCGGACAGAAGATTCACCCCTCCACTTT.

The genes are TRBV27 and TRBJ2-7; a weak D match, TRBD2 (5 bases). The CDR3 extends over 15 amino acids. V was shortened by 2 bases and J by 2 bases, with 13 bases between the two germline ends. The germline V gene encodes CDR1 MNHEY and CDR2 SMNVEV (reference sequence). The CDR3 nucleotides are TGTGCCAGCAGTTTAGGAGGACCGCCCCCCTACGAGCAGTACTTC. Translation gives CASSLGGPPPYEQYF.

This chain links TRBV4-2 with TRBJ2-3, with 8 bases matching TRBD2. Germline loops: CDR1 LGHNA, CDR2 YNFKEQ. The CDR3 runs to 14 residues. J was trimmed by 7 bases and V by 4 bases; bases with no gene match: 7. CDR3 nucleotides: TGTGCCAGCAGCCCGGGGGGGGAGGCCCATACGCAGTATTTT. Protein product: CASSPGGEAHTQYF.

V gene TRBV15 combines with J gene TRBJ2-3; D is possibly TRBD2 (7 bases). CDR1 is LNHNV and CDR2 is YYDKDF in the germline V gene (reference sequence). V was cut by 0 bases and J by 9 bases, with 16 bases left in between. CDR3 length: 15 amino acids. The CDR3 protein is CATSRDQVSGGTQYF. The CDR3 coding sequence is TGTGCCACCAGCAGAGATCAGGTGTCGGGGGGCACGCAGTATTTT.

The genes are TRBV11-2 and TRBJ1-6; 8 bases are shared with TRBD1. The germline CDR1 and CDR2 sequences are SGHAT and FQNNGV. The V and J ends lost 4 bases and 7 bases, in that order; junction bases with no gene match: 3. The CDR3 covers 14 residues. CDR3 nucleotide sequence: TGTGCCAGCAGCTGGGGACAGGACAATTCACCCCTCCACTTT. Its translation: CASSWGQDNSPLHF.

This chain links TRBV3-1 (or the pseudogene TRBV3-2) with TRBJ2-5; 8 bases are shared with TRBD1. CDR1 is LGHDT, CDR2 YNNKEL, per germline (reference sequence). The CDR3 runs 14 residues. J gave up 5 bases and V 2 bases, and 4 bases lay outside the gene matches. The CDR3 reads CASSQQGAWETQYF. CDR3 bases: TGTGCCAGCAGCCAACAGGGGGCATGGGAGACCCAGTACTTC.

This chain links TRBV27 with TRBJ2-5, with D maybe TRBD2 (6 bases). V was shortened by 2 bases and J by 1 base, with 17 bases between the two germline ends. Germline-derived CDR1 and CDR2 are MNHEY and SMNVEV (reference sequence). CDR3 length: 17 residues. CDR3: CASSLDGGVSGQETQYF. The DNA of the CDR3 is TGTGCCAGCAGTTTAGACGGAGGGGTTTCGGGCCAAGAGACCCAGTACTTC.

V is TRBV6-6 and J is TRBJ1-4, with 9 bases matching TRBD1. Germline V CDR1 and CDR2: MNHNY, SVGAGI (reference sequence). V lost 7 bases to trimming and J lost 12 bases; unmatched junction nucleotides: 15. This CDR3 is built from 15 residues. In DNA, the CDR3 is TGTGCCAGCACCCCCCGCGGGACAGGGCTTTCGGAACTGTTTTTT. It encodes CASTPRGTGLSELFF.

The V and J genes are TRBV5-6 and TRBJ2-5; D gene uncertain. The CDR3 length is 13 residues. Germline assignment: CDR1 SGHDT and CDR2 YYEEEE. The V end lost 0 bases, the J end lost 9 bases, and 12 bases lay between the germline ends. CDR3 in amino acids: CASSLAETESQYF. In nucleotides, the CDR3 is TGTGCCAGCAGCTTGGCCGAGACGGAGTCCCAGTACTTC.

The V gene is TRBV29-1, the J gene TRBJ2-7; D remains unclear. With 4 bases removed from V and 0 bases from J, the gap between germline ends came to 7 bases. The germline gives CDR1 SQVTM, CDR2 ANQGSEA. The CDR3 is 12 residues long. This CDR3 is CSVVSDSYEQYF. The DNA for the CDR3 is TGCAGCGTTGTAAGCGACTCCTACGAGCAGTACTTC.

The rearrangement uses TRBV5-1 and TRBJ2-1; 7 bases align to TRBD2. CDR3 size: 21 residues. Losses at the gene ends were 4 bases for V and 8 bases for J; bases not matched to a gene: 30. The germline gives CDR1 SGHRS, CDR2 YFSETQ. Here the CDR3 reads CASSAGESWWQGVIYADEQFF. CDR3 nucleotide sequence: TGCGCCAGCAGCGCGGGAGAGTCGTGGTGGCAGGGCGTTATCTACGCCGATGAGCAGTTCTTC.

This sequence joins TRBV6-2 or TRBV6-3 and TRBJ1-5; TRBD1 might be the D (6 bases). This CDR3 spans 17 amino acids. Germline V gene data show CDR1 as MNHEY and CDR2 as SVGEGT. Deletions cut 0 bases from V and 0 bases from J, with 12 bases between. The CDR3 coding sequence is TGTGCCAGCAGTTACTCCTACAGGGCGACTAGCAATCAGCCCCAGCATTTT. Translating it yields CASSYSYRATSNQPQHF.

The chain combines TRBV19 with TRBJ2-5, with TRBD2 identical over 7 bases. The CDR3 is 15 residues long. Germline V gene sequence: CDR1 LNHDA, CDR2 SQIVND (reference sequence). Trimming took 2 bases from V and 2 from J; bases not matched to a gene: 5. This CDR3 is CASSIRAGPQETQYF. In DNA, the CDR3 is TGTGCCAGTAGTATAAGAGCGGGGCCTCAAGAGACCCAGTACTTC.

J is TRBJ2-1 and V is TRBV3-1 (or the pseudogene TRBV3-2); 7 bases match TRBD2. This CDR3 is 17 amino acids long. Germline loops: CDR1 LGHDT, CDR2 YNNKEL (reference sequence). V was clipped by 2 bases and J by 4 bases; unmatched bases: 11. The CDR3 nucleotides are TGTGCCAGCAGCCAACTACTGCGGGAGCGCGGGTACAATGAGCAGTTCTTC. It codes for CASSQLLRERGYNEQFF.

The gene calls are TRBV19 and TRBJ2-7, with D possibly TRBD2 on 6 matching bases. The CDR3 has 15 amino acids. Trimming removed 6 bases from V and 0 bases from J, with 15 bases in between. From germline, CDR1 is LNHDA and CDR2 SQIVND (reference sequence). The CDR3 DNA follows: TGTGCCAGTAGGTCCCCGGCGGGGCACTCCTACGAGCAGTACTTC. As protein: CASRSPAGHSYEQYF. Full variable domain (missing parts from reference TRBV19 and TRBJ2-7): DGGITQSPKYLFRKEGQNVTLSCEQNLNHDAMYWYRQDPGQGLRLIYYSQIVNDFQKGDIAEGYSVSREKKESFPLTVTSAQKNPTAFYLCASRSPAGHSYEQYFGPGTRLTVT.

The V call is TRBV11-1, the J call TRBJ2-3; TRBD2 aligns across 9 bases. The CDR3 is 16 amino acids. Germline lookup yields CDR1 SGHAT and CDR2 FQDESV (reference sequence). The trim removed 5 bases at V and 0 bases at J, leaving 6 bases unmatched. CDR3 sequence: CASSTGLASSTDTQYF. In nucleotides, the CDR3 is TGTGCCAGCAGCACAGGACTAGCGTCTAGCACAGATACGCAGTATTTT.

This clone was counted once. The chain uses TRBV6-1 and TRBJ2-7, with TRBD1 identical over 8 bases. With 1 base clipped from V and 11 bases from J, the junction kept 4 bases outside the gene matches. Germline V CDR1 and CDR2: MNHNS, SASEGT. The CDR3 length is 12 residues. The DNA of the CDR3 is TGTGCCAGCAGTGAAGTACAGGGGGTCGAGTACTTC. Its protein product is CASSEVQGVEYF.

V usage is TRBV6-5 and J usage is TRBJ1-5, with no clear D. V lost 4 bases and J lost 3, with 7 bases in between. The germline V gene encodes CDR1 MNHEY and CDR2 SVGAGI. This CDR3 contains 13 residues. The CDR3 DNA sequence: TGTGCCAGCAGTTCTACGATCAATCAGCCCCAGCATTTT. Translation gives CASSSTINQPQHF.

The chain joins TRBV7-8 to TRBJ2-7; possibly TRBD2 for D (5 bases). Trimming took off 1 base at V and 5 bases at J, with 15 bases between the two ends. The CDR3 length is 15 residues. The germline V gene has CDR1 SGHVS and CDR2 FQNEAQ. For the CDR3, the DNA is TGTGCCAGCAGCTTAGGCTGGAGGATGTTGGACGAGCAGTACTTC. Translation gives CASSLGWRMLDEQYF.

This chain links TRBV28 with TRBJ1-2; D uncertain. CDR1 MDHEN and CDR2 SYDVKM come from the germline V gene. The CDR3 is made up of 14 amino acids. V lost 3 bases and J 5 bases, leaving 13 bases between the germline ends. CDR3 loop: CASSLARHNYGYTF. The CDR3 DNA is TGTGCCAGCAGTTTGGCCAGGCACAATTATGGCTACACCTTC.

V gene TRBV12-2 combines with J gene TRBJ2-7; the listed D gene, TRBD2, was not tested against the DNA. TRBV12-2 constitutes a pseudogene. The CDR3 totals 16 residues. CDR3 amino acids: CASRPFLAKPTARLYF. CDR3 bases: TGTGCAAGTCGCCCTTTCCTAGCGAAACCCACAGCTCGGTTGTACTTC.